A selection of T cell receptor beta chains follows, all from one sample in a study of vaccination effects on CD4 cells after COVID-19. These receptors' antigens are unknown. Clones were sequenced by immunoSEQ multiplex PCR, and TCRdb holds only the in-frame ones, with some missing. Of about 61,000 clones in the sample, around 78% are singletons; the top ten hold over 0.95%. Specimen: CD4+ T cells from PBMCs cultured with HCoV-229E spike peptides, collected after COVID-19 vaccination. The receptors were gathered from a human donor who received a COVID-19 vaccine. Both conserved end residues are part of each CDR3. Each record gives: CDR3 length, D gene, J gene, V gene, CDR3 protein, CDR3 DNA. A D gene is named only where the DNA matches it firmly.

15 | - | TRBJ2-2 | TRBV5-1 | CASSLLGGFTGELFF | TGCGCCAGCAGCTTACTGGGAGGTTTCACCGGGGAGCTGTTTTTT
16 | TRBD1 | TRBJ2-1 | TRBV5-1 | CASSTGQLASYNEQFF | TGCGCCAGCAGCACGGGACAGCTCGCCTCCTACAATGAGCAGTTCTTC
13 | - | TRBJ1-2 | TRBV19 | CASRTGPNYGYTF | TGTGCCAGTAGAACCGGGCCGAACTATGGCTACACCTTC
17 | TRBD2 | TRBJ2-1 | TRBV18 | CASSPEASGGVYNEQFF | TGTGCCAGCTCACCCGAGGCTAGCGGGGGCGTTTACAATGAGCAGTTCTTC
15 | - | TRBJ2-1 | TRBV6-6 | CASSNGRADYNEQFF | TGTGCCAGCAGTAATGGACGGGCAGATTACAATGAGCAGTTCTTC
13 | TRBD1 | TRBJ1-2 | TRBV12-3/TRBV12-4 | CASSLTGAWGYTF | TGTGCCAGCAGTCTGACAGGGGCGTGGGGCTACACCTTC
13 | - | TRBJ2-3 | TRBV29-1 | CSVLGGATDTQYF | TGCAGCGTCCTTGGGGGGGCCACAGATACGCAGTATTTT
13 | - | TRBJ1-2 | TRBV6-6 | CASSGDLGYGYTF | TGTGCCAGCAGTGGGGACCTTGGGTATGGCTACACCTTC
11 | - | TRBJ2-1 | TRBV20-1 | CSARVGAEQFF | TGCAGTGCTAGAGTGGGTGCTGAGCAGTTCTTC
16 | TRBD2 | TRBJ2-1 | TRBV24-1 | CATSDYFGGDYNEQFF | TGTGCCACCAGTGATTATTTCGGGGGGGATTACAATGAGCAGTTCTTC